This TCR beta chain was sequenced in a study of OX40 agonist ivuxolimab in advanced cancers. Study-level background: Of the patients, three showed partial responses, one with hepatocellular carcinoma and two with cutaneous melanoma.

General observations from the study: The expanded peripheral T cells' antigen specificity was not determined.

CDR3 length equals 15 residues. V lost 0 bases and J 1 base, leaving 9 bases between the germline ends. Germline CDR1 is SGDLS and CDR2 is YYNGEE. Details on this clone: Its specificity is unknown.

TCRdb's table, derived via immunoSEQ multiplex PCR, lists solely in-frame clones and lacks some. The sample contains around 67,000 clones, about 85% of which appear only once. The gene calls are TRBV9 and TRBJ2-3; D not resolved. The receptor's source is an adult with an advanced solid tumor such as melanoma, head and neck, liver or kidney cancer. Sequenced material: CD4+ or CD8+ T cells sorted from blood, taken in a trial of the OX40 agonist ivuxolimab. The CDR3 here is CASSVEVGRTDTQYF. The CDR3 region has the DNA TGTGCCAGCAGCGTAGAAGTAGGTCGCACAGATACGCAGTATTTT.